This T cell receptor (beta chain) was identified during a study of T-cell memory formation after mild COVID-19. Study details: The TCR clusters were mostly specific to one donor. Findings of the study overall: For contracting clones, CD4+ ones sat mainly in CM and EM, CD8+ in EMRA.

This clonotype occurred a few times. As yet, its antigen is unknown. Libraries for TCRalpha and TCRbeta carried sample barcodes and unique molecular identifiers via 5'RACE. TCRdb re-called the 5' RACE reads through MiXCR, storing one row per CDR3 protein. The sample lists roughly 560,000 distinct CDR3 sequences; 20% were seen once. V was trimmed by 3 bases and J by 5 bases, leaving 21 bases between them. The CDR3 consists of 17 residues. This chain connects TRBV12-3 or TRBV12-4 to TRBJ2-3; D may match TRBD1 or TRBD2 (5 bases each). Sequencing used PBMCs or a T cell subset sorted from them (not recorded which). The sequence was obtained from an adult woman who had mild COVID-19 (a few samples of this study predate the infection). Cell type and time point are not known. CDR3 sequence reads: CASSFGTGTQRGDTQYF. CDR3 bases: TGTGCCAGCAGTTTTGGCACCGGGACCCAGAGGGGAGATACGCAGTATTTT.